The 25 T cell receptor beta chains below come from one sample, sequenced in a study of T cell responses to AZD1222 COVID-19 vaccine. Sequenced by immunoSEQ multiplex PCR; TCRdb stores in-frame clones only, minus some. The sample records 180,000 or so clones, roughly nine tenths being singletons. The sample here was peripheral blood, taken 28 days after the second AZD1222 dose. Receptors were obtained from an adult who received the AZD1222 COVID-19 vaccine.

The CDR3 spells CAWSGWGLYNEQFF. In DNA, the CDR3 is TGTGCCTGGAGTGGATGGGGCCTATACAATGAGCAGTTCTTC. The rearrangement uses TRBV30 and TRBJ2-1, with D maybe TRBD1 (5 bases). Per the germline V gene, CDR1 is GTSNPN and CDR2 is SVGIG (reference sequence). V lost 1 base, J lost 4 bases, and 11 bases lay in between. The CDR3 length is 14 residues. Based on the CDR3 plus reference TRBV30 and TRBJ2-1, the full variable domain is SQTIHQWPATLVQPVGSPLSLECTVEGTSNPNLYWYRQAAGRGLQLLFYSVGIGQISSEVPQNLSASRPQDRQFILSSKKLLLSDSGFYLCAWSGWGLYNEQFFGPGTRLTVL.

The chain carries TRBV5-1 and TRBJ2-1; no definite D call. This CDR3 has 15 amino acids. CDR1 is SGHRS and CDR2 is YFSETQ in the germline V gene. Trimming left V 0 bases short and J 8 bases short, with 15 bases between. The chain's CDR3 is CASSLGPLLRDEQFF. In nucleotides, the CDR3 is TGCGCCAGCAGCTTGGGTCCATTGCTACGCGATGAGCAGTTCTTC.

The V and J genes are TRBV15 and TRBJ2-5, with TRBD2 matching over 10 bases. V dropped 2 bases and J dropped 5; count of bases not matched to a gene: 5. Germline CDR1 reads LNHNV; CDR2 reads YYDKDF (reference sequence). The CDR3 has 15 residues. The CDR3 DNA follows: TGTGCCACCAGCAGATCTCTAGCGGGAGAGGAGACCCAGTACTTC. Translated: CATSRSLAGEETQYF.

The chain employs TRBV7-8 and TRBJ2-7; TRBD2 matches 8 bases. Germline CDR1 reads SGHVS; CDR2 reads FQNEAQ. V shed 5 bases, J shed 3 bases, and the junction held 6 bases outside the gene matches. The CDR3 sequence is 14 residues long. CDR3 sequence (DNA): TGTGCCAGCAGCCCGCGACTAGCGAACTACGAGCAGTACTTC. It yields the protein CASSPRLANYEQYF.

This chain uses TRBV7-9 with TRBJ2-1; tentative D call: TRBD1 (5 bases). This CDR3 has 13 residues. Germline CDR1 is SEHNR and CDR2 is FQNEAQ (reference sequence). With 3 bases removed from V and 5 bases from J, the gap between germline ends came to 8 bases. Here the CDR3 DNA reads TGTGCCAGCAGCTTGGCCAGGGACAATGAGCAGTTCTTC. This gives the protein CASSLARDNEQFF. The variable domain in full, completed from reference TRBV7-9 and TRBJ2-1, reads DTGVSQNPRHKITKRGQNVTFRCDPISEHNRLYWYRQTLGQGPEFLTYFQNEAQLEKSRLLSDRFSAERPKGSFSTLEIQRTEQGDSAMYLCASSLARDNEQFFGPGTRLTVL.

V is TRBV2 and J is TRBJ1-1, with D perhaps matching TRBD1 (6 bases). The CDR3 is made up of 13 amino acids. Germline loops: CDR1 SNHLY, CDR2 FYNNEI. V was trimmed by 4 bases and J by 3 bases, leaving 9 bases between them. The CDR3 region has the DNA TGTGCCAGCAGTGCAGGGGCGGACACTGAAGCTTTCTTT. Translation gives CASSAGADTEAFF.

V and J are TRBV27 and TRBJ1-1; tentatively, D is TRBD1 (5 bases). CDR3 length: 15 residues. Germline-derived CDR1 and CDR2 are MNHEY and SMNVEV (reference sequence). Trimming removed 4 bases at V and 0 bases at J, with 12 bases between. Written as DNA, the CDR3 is TGTGCCAGCAGTTCGAGGGGAGGGATGAACACTGAAGCTTTCTTT. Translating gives CASSSRGGMNTEAFF.

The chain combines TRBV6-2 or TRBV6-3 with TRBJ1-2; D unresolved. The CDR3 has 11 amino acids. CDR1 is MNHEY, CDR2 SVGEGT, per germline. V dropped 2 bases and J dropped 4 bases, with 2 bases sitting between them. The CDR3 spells CASSYGYGYTF. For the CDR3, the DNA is TGTGCCAGCAGTTACGGCTATGGCTACACCTTC.

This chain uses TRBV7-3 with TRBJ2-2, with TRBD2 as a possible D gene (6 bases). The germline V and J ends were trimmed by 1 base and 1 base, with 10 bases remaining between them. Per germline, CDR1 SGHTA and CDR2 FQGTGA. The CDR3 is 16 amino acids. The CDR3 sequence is CASSLRGGVNTGELFF. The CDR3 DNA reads TGTGCCAGCAGCTTAAGGGGCGGGGTGAACACCGGGGAGCTGTTTTTT.

The CDR3 loop is CASSFSGGLLGRELFF. The CDR3 region has the DNA TGTGCCAGCAGTTTCAGCGGGGGTCTCCTGGGCAGGGAGCTGTTTTTT. The rearrangement uses TRBV3-1 (or the pseudogene TRBV3-2) and TRBJ2-2; 8 bases agree with TRBD2. The V gene's germline CDR1 is LGHDT and CDR2 YNNKEL (reference sequence). The CDR3 totals 16 residues. After removal of 6 bases from V and 9 bases from J, the junction contained 15 bases not matched to a gene.

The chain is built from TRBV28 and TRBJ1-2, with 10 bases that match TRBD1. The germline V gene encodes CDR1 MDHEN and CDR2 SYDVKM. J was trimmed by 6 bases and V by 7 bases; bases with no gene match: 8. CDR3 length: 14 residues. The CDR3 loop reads CASNPGQGFNGYTF. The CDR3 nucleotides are TGTGCCAGCAATCCGGGACAGGGGTTCAATGGCTACACCTTC.

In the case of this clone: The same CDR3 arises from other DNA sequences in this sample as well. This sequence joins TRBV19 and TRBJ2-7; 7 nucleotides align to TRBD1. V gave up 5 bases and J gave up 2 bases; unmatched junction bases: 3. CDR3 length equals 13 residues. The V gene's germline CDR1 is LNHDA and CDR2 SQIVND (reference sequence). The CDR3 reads CASSPTGTYEQYF. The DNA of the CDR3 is TGTGCCAGTAGTCCGACAGGGACCTACGAGCAGTACTTC.

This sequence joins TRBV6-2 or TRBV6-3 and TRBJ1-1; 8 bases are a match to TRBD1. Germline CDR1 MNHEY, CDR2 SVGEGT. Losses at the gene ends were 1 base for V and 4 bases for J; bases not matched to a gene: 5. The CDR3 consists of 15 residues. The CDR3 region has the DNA TGTGCCAGCAGTTACTTGGACAGGGTTGGCACTGAAGCTTTCTTT. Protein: CASSYLDRVGTEAFF.

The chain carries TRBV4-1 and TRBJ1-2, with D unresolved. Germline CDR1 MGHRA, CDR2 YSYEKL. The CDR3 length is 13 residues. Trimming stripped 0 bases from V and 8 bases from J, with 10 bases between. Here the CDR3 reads CASSQDLTEGYTF. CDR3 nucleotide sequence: TGCGCCAGCAGCCAAGATTTAACAGAGGGCTACACCTTC.

The CDR3 DNA reads TGTGCCTGGAGTCCCGGGACAGGGGGTCAGGTGGAGACCCAGTACTTC. It translates to CAWSPGTGGQVETQYF. The V and J genes are TRBV30 and TRBJ2-5; 11 nucleotides agree with TRBD1. Unmatched junction bases numbered 10, after V lost 2 bases and J lost 5 bases. CDR1 and CDR2 from the germline V gene are GTSNPN and SVGIG (reference sequence). The CDR3 totals 16 residues.

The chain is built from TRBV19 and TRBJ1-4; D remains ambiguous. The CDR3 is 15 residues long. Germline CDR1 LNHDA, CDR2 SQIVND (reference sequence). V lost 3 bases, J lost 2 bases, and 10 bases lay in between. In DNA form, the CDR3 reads TGTGCCAGTAGTATTCTAGAAAGGACTAATGAAAAACTGTTTTTT. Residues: CASSILERTNEKLFF.

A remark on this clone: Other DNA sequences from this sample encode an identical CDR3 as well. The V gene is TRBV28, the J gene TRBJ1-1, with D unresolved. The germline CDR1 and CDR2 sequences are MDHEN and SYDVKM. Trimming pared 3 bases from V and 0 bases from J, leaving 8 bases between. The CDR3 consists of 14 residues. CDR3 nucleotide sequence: TGTGCCAGCAGTTTGGCGGGTATGAACACTGAAGCTTTCTTT. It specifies CASSLAGMNTEAFF.

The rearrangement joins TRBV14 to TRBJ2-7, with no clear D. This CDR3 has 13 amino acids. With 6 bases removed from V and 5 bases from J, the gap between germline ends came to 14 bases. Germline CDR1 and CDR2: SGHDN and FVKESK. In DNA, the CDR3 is TGTGCCAGCAGAGGTTCAAACGAGGACGAGCAGTACTTC. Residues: CASRGSNEDEQYF.

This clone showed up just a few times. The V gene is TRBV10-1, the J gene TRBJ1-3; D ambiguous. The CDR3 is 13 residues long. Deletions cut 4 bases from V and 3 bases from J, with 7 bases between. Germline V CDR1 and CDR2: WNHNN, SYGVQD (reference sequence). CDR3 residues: CASSVGDGNTIYF. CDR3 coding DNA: TGCGCCAGCAGTGTCGGAGATGGAAACACCATATATTTT.

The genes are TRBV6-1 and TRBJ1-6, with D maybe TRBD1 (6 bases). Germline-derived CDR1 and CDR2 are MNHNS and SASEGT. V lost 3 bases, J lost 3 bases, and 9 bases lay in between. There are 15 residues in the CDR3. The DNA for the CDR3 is TGTGCCAGCAGTGAGGGGACAAACTATAATTCACCCCTCCACTTT. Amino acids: CASSEGTNYNSPLHF.

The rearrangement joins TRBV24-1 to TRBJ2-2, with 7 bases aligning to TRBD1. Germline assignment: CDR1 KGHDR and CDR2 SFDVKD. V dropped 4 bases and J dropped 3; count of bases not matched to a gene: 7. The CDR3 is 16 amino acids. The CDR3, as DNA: TGTGCCACCAGTGACTCGACAGGGTGGGACACCGGGGAGCTGTTTTTT. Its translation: CATSDSTGWDTGELFF.

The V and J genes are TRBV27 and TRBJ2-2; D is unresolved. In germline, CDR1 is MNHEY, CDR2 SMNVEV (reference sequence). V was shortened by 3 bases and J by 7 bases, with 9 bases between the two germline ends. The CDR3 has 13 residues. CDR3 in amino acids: CASSLGRGGELFF. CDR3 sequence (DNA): TGTGCCAGCAGTTTGGGCCGCGGCGGGGAGCTGTTTTTT.

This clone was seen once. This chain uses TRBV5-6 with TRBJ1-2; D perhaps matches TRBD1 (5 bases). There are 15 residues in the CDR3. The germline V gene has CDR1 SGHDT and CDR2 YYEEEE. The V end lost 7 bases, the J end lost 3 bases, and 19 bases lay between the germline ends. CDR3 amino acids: CASSRGAQPYYGYTF. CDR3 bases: TGTGCCAGCTCTCGCGGGGCCCAGCCATACTATGGCTACACCTTC.

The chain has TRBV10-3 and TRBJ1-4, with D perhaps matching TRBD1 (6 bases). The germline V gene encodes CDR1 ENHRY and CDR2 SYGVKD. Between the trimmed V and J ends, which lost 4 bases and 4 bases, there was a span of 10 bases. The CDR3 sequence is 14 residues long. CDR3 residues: CAISAQGSNEKLFF. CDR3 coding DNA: TGTGCCATCAGTGCCCAGGGGAGTAATGAAAAACTGTTTTTT.

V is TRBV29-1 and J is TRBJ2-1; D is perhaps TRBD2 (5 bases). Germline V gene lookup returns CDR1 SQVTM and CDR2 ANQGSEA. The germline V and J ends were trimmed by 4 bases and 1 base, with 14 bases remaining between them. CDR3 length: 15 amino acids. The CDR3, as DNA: TGCAGCGTTGTGGGCCTTGAGGGTTCCTACAATGAGCAGTTCTTC. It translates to CSVVGLEGSYNEQFF.